This T cell receptor beta chain stems from a study of blood T cells in healthy people across ages. Regarding the study as a whole: Aged donors had fewer naive CD4+ cells and lower diversity than long-lived donors. Across the age range, TCR beta diversity per million T cells fell in a roughly linear way.

Individuals who donated were healthy Caucasians from Russia aged about 6 to 100. Isolation of PBMCs gave at least 7 million cells per sample. On this clonotype: Its cognate antigen is unknown.

The use of a sample-barcoded 5' primer and a J-beta primer mix characterized a second PCR of roughly 6 to 11 cycles. TCRdb ran MiXCR on the 5' RACE reads and lists one entry per CDR3 protein. In the table there are roughly 800,000 distinct CDR3 sequences, 53% of which are singletons. The germline V gene has CDR1 MNHEY and CDR2 SVGAGI. The CDR3 covers 14 residues. Trimming took 0 bases from V and 1 from J, leaving 4 bases between them. The sequence derives from a man older than 75 in good health. V gene TRBV6-5 combines with J gene TRBJ1-5; the D is unclear. Sequenced material: blood. The CDR3 DNA follows: TGTGCCAGCAGTTACTCATTAAGCAATCAGCCCCAGCATTTT. It specifies CASSYSLSNQPQHF.